This T cell receptor beta chain was sequenced during a study of human T cells and chemical hapten exposure. CDR3 length equals 13 residues. V lost 4 bases, J lost 2 bases, and 11 bases lay in between. Per germline, CDR1 SQVTM and CDR2 ANQGSEA. During construction of the library, unique molecular identifiers were attached to individual cDNA molecules for quantitative, reproducible TCR counting. Via MiXCR, TCRdb re-called the RACE reads, giving one row per CDR3 protein. Of more than 150,000 distinct CDR3 sequences detected, 25% to 30% appear once; the ten largest clones hold under 3%. Time point here: pre-sensitization, week 0. Treatment noted: therapeutic diphenylcyclopropenone sensitization with weekly scalp DPC. Each patch-test visit's blood sample preceded patch application. This clonotype was counted only a few times. What it binds is not known. Regarding the study as a whole: As the donors had alopecia, their immune response may differ from healthy people's.

V usage is TRBV29-1 and J usage is TRBJ2-5; D is uncertain. The sequence was obtained from a woman in her 30s with alopecia areata. Some clones in this sample may be carry-over from other donors' samples. The source material was whole blood, sampled in connection with sensitization to the hapten diphenylcyclopropenone (DPC). Here the CDR3 DNA reads TGCAGCGTTGCAGCCGCCGCACAAGAGACCCAGTACTTC. This translates into CSVAAAAQETQYF.